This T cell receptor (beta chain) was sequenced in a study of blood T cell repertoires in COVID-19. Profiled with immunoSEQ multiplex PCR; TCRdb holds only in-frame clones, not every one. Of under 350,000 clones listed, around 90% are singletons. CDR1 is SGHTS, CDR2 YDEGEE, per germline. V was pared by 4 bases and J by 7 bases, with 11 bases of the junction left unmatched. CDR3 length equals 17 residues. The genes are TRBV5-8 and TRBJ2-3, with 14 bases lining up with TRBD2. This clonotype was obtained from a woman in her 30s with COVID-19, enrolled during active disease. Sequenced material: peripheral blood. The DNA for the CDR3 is TGTGCCAGCAGCCGAACAACGGGACTAGCGGGAGCGAATACGCAGTATTTT. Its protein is CASSRTTGLAGANTQYF.